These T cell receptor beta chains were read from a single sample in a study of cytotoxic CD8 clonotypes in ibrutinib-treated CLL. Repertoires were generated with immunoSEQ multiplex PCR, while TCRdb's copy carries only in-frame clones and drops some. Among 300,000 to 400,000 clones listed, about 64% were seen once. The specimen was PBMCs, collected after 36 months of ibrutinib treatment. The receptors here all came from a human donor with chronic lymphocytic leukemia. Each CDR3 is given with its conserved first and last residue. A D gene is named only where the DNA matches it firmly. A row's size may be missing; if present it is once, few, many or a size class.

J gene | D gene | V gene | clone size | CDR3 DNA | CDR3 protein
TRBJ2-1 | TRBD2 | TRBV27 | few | TGTGCCAGCAGTCCCCGGGGGGCGGGGGGCCCCCACAATGAGCAGTTCTTC | CASSPRGAGGPHNEQFF
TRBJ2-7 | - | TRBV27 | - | TGTGCCAGCAGTCAAAATCGCGGGTACAACTACGAGCAGTACTTC | CASSQNRGYNYEQYF
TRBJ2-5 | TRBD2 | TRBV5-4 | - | TGTGCCAGCAGCTTGGGGCTAGCGGGAGTCGAGGAGACCCAGTACTTC | CASSLGLAGVEETQYF
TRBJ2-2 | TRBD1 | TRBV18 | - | TGTGCCAGCTCACCAGTGACAGGGCTGAACACCGGGGAGCTGTTTTTT | CASSPVTGLNTGELFF
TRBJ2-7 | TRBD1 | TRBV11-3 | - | TGTGCCAGCAGCCTCACCTATGGGACAGGGACCTACGAGCAGTACTTC | CASSLTYGTGTYEQYF
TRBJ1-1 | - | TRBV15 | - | TGTGCCACCAGCACAGGAGGCAGGGGATCCACTGAAGCTTTCTTT | CATSTGGRGSTEAFF
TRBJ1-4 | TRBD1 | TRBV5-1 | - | TGCGCCAGCAGCTTGACCAGGGGGGATGAAAAACTGTTTTTT | CASSLTRGDEKLFF
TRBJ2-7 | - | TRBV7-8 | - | TGTGCCAGCAGCCCCGACCCCCGCCACGAGCAGTACTTC | CASSPDPRHEQYF
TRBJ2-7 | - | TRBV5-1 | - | TGCGCCAGTAGACTAGGGTTGGTCTCCTACGAGCAGTACTTC | CASRLGLVSYEQYF
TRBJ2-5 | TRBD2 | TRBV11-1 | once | TGTGCCAGCAGCTTAACTAGCGGGGGGCTCCAAGAGACCCAGTACTTC | CASSLTSGGLQETQYF
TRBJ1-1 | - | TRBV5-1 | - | TGCGCCAGCAGCTTGCGAGGGAGGACGAACACTGAAGCTTTCTTT | CASSLRGRTNTEAFF
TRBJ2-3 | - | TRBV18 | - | TGTGCCAGCTCACCGCAGGGAGTCACAGATACGCAGTATTTT | CASSPQGVTDTQYF
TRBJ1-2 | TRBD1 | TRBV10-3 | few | TGTGCCATCAGTGACGGCAGGGGGGGCTATGGCTACACCTTC | CAISDGRGGYGYTF
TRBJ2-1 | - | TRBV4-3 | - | TGCGCCAGCAGCCAAGAATATGAGGGAGTATTATATGAGCAGTTCTTC | CASSQEYEGVLYEQFF
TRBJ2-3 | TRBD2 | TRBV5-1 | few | TGCGCCAGCAGCTTTGCTAGCGGCTCAGATACGCAGTATTTT | CASSFASGSDTQYF
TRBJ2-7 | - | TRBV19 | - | TGTGCCAGTAGTCCAGGGACTGCCTCCTACGAGCAGTACTTC | CASSPGTASYEQYF
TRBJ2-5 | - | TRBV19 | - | TGTGCCAGTAGTATAGGAGAGACGTTGCAATGGGAGACCCAGTACTTC | CASSIGETLQWETQYF
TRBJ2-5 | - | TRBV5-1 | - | TGCGCCAGCAGCTTGTTCCGTAGCGACCAAGAGACCCAGTACTTC | CASSLFRSDQETQYF
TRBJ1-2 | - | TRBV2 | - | TGTGCCAGCAGCGTGCGGGAGCAAGGGTATGGCTACACCTTC | CASSVREQGYGYTF
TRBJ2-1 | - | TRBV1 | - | TGCACCAGCAGCCCCCCCGGAGAGCAGTTCTTC | CTSSPPGEQFF
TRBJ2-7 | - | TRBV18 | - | TGTGCCAGCTCCCACCGGGTATTAGCGGCTTCCTACGAGCAGTACTTC | CASSHRVLAASYEQYF
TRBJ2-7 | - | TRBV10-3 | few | TGTGCCATCAGGGGCCCACAGACAGGCCTCGGGTCCTACGAGCAGTACTTC | CAIRGPQTGLGSYEQYF
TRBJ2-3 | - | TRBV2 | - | TGTGCCAGCATACAGCGGAGCACAGATACGCAGTATTTT | CASIQRSTDTQYF
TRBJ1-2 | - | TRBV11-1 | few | TGTGCCAGCAGCTCCGAGTGGGGGCTGGGCTACACCTTC | CASSSEWGLGYTF
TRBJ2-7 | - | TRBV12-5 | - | TGTGCTAGTGGTTGGGACGGCTCCTACGAGCAGTACTTC | CASGWDGSYEQYF
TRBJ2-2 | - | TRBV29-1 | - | TGCAGCGTTGAAATGGCAGGGCTAATGGCCGGGGAGCTGTTTTTT | CSVEMAGLMAGELFF
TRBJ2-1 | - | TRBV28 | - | TGTGCCAGCACCACACCCTCGAGGCCCTACAATGAGCAGTTCTTC | CASTTPSRPYNEQFF
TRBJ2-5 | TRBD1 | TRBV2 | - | TGTGCCAGCAGTGAAGCGCTGCAGGGGGCGAGGGACCAAGAGACCCAGTACTTC | CASSEALQGARDQETQYF
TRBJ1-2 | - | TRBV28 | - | TGTGCCAGCAACACCGGGATTATCTATGGCTACACCTTC | CASNTGIIYGYTF
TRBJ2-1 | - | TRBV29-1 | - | TGCAGCGTAGACCAGGGGTACAATGAGCAGTTCTTC | CSVDQGYNEQFF
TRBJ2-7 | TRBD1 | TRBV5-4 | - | TGTGCCAGCAGCTCCGGGGCCCATGCAGGGGGAATAAACGAGCAGTACTTC | CASSSGAHAGGINEQYF
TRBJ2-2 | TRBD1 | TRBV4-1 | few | TGCGCCAGCAGCCAAGGACAGGGCAATTCGAACACCGGGGAGCTGTTTTTT | CASSQGQGNSNTGELFF
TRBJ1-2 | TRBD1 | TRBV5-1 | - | TGCGCCAGCAGCCCCAGGGGGAGAGATGGCTACACCTTC | CASSPRGRDGYTF
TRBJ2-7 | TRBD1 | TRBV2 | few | TGTGCCAGCAGTGAACGGGGGACAGGTAGGAACTACGAGCAGTACTTC | CASSERGTGRNYEQYF
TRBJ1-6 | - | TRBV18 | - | TGTGCCAGCTCACCGAGCCAGGCGAGGAATAATTCACCCCTCCACTTT | CASSPSQARNNSPLHF
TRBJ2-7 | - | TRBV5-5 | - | TGTGCCAGCAGCTTGTCCAGGAACTACGAGCAGTACTTC | CASSLSRNYEQYF
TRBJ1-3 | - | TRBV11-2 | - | TGTGCCAGCAGCTTACGACTTGGGGCCAGCTCTGGAAACACCATATATTTT | CASSLRLGASSGNTIYF
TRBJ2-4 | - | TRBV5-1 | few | TGCGCCAGCAGCTTAGGGGAAAACATTCAGTACTTC | CASSLGENIQYF
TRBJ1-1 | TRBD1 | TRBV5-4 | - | TGTGCCAGCAGCTCCTTCGTTAACAGGGGAATGAACACTGAAGCTTTCTTT | CASSSFVNRGMNTEAFF
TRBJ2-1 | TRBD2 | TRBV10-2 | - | TGCGCCAGCAGGCGGGGGGCCCATGAGCAGTTCTTC | CASRRGAHEQFF
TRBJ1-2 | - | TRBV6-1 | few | TGTGCCAGCAGTGAACAATTTCGTCTTCCTAACTATGGCTACACCTTC | CASSEQFRLPNYGYTF
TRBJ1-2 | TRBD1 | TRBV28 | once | TGTGCCAGCAGTGTCTACTTCAGGGGGCCCTATGGCTACACCTTC | CASSVYFRGPYGYTF
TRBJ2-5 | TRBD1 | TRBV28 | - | TGTGCCAGCAGTTCTCCGGGACAGGGAGAGACCCAGTACTTC | CASSSPGQGETQYF
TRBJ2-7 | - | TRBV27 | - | TGTGCCAGCAGTTTTCATCTCGCAACGTTGTTCGTGCAGTACTTC | CASSFHLATLFVQYF
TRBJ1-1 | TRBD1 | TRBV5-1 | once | TGCGCCAGCAGCCGACAGACAGGGATGGGCACTGAAGCTTTCTTT | CASSRQTGMGTEAFF
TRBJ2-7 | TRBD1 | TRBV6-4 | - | TGTGCCAGCAGCCGGGACAGGGGTGACGAGCAGTACTTC | CASSRDRGDEQYF
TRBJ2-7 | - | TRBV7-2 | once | TGTGCCAGCAGCTTCTTCGGGGCAGCCTACGAGCAGTACTTC | CASSFFGAAYEQYF
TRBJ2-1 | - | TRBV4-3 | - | TGCGCCAGCAGCGCCTCGGGACAGGGGCTGCTAGCGGGGTACAATGAGCAGTTCTTC | CASSASGQGLLAGYNEQFF
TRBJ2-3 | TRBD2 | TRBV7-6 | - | TGTGCCAGCAGCTTAGCTGGTCTAGCGGGAGGTCCGGATACGCAGTATTTT | CASSLAGLAGGPDTQYF